This TCR beta chain was documented in a study of cytomegalovirus exposure and HLA in healthy donors (TCRdb year 2017). As for the study more broadly: An earlier analysis of roughly 500 of the donors reported about 300 Gb of sequence data and 117 million unique TCR beta sequences obtained from 150 million to 200 million T cells. Approximately 300 gigabases of sequencing data and around 87 million unique TCR sequences were included in an early release covering under 650 HLA-typed donors. Of the roughly 410 genotyped donors, more than 75% were placed in the genetic ancestry cluster associated with self-reported Caucasian donors. The aim of the study was to test whether cataloging public T cell receptors could identify signatures of past pathogen exposure. The study profiled the T cell repertoires of around 700 subjects by immunosequencing and related them to cytomegalovirus serostatus. Besides the first cohort of about 730 subjects, a separate validation cohort made up of over a hundred different subjects was used. To predict cytomegalovirus infection status, the study brought together high-throughput TCR immunosequencing, statistical association of individual TCRs with disease status, and machine learning. In a later analysis, previously published TCR beta repertoires from hundreds of donors were re-analyzed and high-resolution HLA genotyping was added so that TCR occurrence patterns could be studied. Rather than drawing on any new phenotypic data, the later analysis identified candidate immune exposures from TCR beta sequences and the way those sequences occurred across donors. In an earlier analysis of roughly 600 of the donors, high-throughput TCR beta sequencing was used to judge whether each TCR beta V gene segment behaved as functional or pseudogenic. Donor age, sex, ethnicity and CMV serostatus were collected together with the repertoire data. Genome-wide SNP genotypes for about 65% of the roughly 700 donors were used in a later genetic analysis, which treated that subset as a discovery cohort. All discovery cohort repertoires had been generated using a single sequencing platform. Both class I and class II loci were covered by HLA typing, at four-digit resolution. Typing coverage differed by locus: A, B, C, DRB1 and DQB1 were typed in about 620-630 donors, DQA1 in approximately 520, DPA1 in around 610, and DPB1 in approximately 450. Roughly five DR-DQ haplotypes were handled as single units for association and clustering because linkage in the cohort was strong. Among around 400 genotyped donors of the cohort, an average of roughly 240,000 unique TCR beta nucleotide sequences were sequenced per donor, roughly 20% of them non-productive. The investigation overall reported the following: In a later genetic analysis, a missense DCLRE1C variant was associated with V-gene and J-gene trimming of TCR beta chains, and the association was replicated in an independent cohort. A later analysis reported that several top co-occurrence clusters appeared linked to parvovirus B19, influenza, CMV and Epstein-Barr virus. Linkage disequilibrium might explain the correlated functional status among segregating V segments, but an unknown experimental factor could not be ruled out. The classifier was reported to diagnose cytomegalovirus status with high specificity and sensitivity in both the original cohort and the validation cohort. The presence/absence analyses assumed that sequencing depth was roughly uniform across donors, and that assumption may not be true. In a later analysis, most CMV-associated TCR beta chains were found to appear HLA-restricted, with HLA associations seemingly driven largely by CMV exposure. Some IMGT-functional V segments, including TRBV6-2 and TRBV6-3, could not be told apart with the 87-base-pair reads, so those segments were excluded. Because HLA typing was missing for some donors at each locus, association tests included only the typed subset. The earlier analysis of almost 600 of the donors excluded roughly 16 rarely observed V segments, including chromosome 9 orphons, because counts were too low. A later genetic analysis reported fewer N-insertions in productive TCRs among donors in an Asian-associated ancestry cluster than the roughly 700-donor mean. For the cohort, immune exposure information was limited to CMV serostatus. In a later analysis, TCR association rates were found to vary across HLA loci, with the most associated TCRs seen for DRB1 alleles and the fewest for HLA-C alleles. A further reported finding was that TCR beta sequences accurately predicted the HLA-A and HLA-B alleles for most subjects in the first cohort. It was suggested by the authors that the approach could potentially be generalized to other disease states and immunological phenotypes. In an earlier analysis of a few hundred of the donors, most TCR beta V segments were observed in productive rearrangements about 90% or about 30% of the time, broadly matching IMGT annotations. In the study, 150 to 200 TCR beta chains were listed as associated with cytomegalovirus. In a later analysis, HLA-associated TCR beta chains were found to be more clonally expanded and to have lower generation probabilities than equally common non-associated chains. The cohort was sequenced for TCR beta chains only, and without alpha or paired-chain data the features that could be detected were limited. Strong co-occurrence of HLA alleles, especially DR and DQ, made assigning TCR associations to individual alleles difficult. A group of highly shared sequence variants was considered likely to be a technical artifact of the sequencing pipeline. Most TCR sequences were observed very rarely across donors, whereas some public TCRs were present in many individuals. In vitro tests confirmed that three of the cytomegalovirus-associated TCR beta chains recognize cytomegalovirus antigens. At a false discovery rate of 0.05, a later analysis linked 16,000 or so TCR beta sequences to specific HLA alleles.

V is cut by 4 bases and J by 8 bases, and the space between the germline ends is 18 bases. Based on the germline V gene (reference sequence), the CDR1 and CDR2 sequences are SGHKS and YYEKEE. From the cysteine through the phenylalanine, the CDR3 covers 14 amino acids. Only the CDR3 portion is preserved as DNA: 42 bases, with reading frame beginning at the first base. The method was the immunoSEQ multiplex PCR assay. The multiplex PCR relied on a mix of 60 forward primers for TCR Vbeta segments and 13 reverse primers for TCR Jbeta segments. The CDR3 region of rearranged TCR beta genes was amplified from genomic DNA with a multiplex PCR assay. The amplified TCR beta libraries were sequenced on the Illumina HiSeq System as 87-base-pair reads. In the authors' own workflow: Across the 670 or so repertoires, a later analysis counted approximately 83 million unique TCR beta chains, approximately 12 million of which were shared by at least two donors. Raw reads were error-corrected and collapsed into unique sequences with a nearest-neighbor algorithm that merged closely related sequences to remove PCR and sequencing errors. CDR3 sequences were aligned to IMGT reference sequences to assign V, D and J gene segments. For a sequence to be retained, a match of at least six nucleotides to both a V gene segment and a J gene segment was required. A rearrangement was called productive if the CDR3 had no stop codons and remained in frame with V and J, and every other rearrangement was called non-productive. CDR3 was defined by IMGT convention, running from the second conserved V-encoded cysteine to the conserved J-encoded phenylalanine. The earlier analysis of 500 to 750 of the donors excluded any sequence lacking an unambiguous match to a single V gene segment. In an earlier analysis of 587 of the donors, V segments were called functional above 56.7% productive rearrangements and were called segregating when the between-donor standard deviation exceeded 5%. A statistical classification framework was built to diagnose cytomegalovirus status from the catalog of TCR beta chain sequences. V and J gene assignment, in a later analysis, came from comparing TCR nucleotide sequences with IMGT/GENE-DB human TR gene sequences. The TCRdist pipeline was used in a later analysis to assign CDR3 sequences and most-parsimonious VDJ recombination scenarios. In a later analysis, each TCR beta chain was defined by its CDR3 amino acid sequence together with its V-gene family, and reads without a unique V-gene family were excluded. A later analysis removed 592 highly shared, low-generation-probability nucleotide sequences to deal with suspected cross-contamination and a sequencing artifact. A later analysis calculated a clonal expansion index for each public chain from normalized within-repertoire ranks of inferred template counts. A later analysis computed generation probabilities with a VDJ recombination model fitted to out-of-frame rearrangements, and checked the results against IGoR. In a later analysis, hypergeometric tests were used to score TCR-TCR, TCR-HLA and TCR-CMV co-occurrence, with a repertoire-size bias correction applied to TCR pairs. A later analysis estimated false discovery rates by permuting HLA or CMV assignments 20 times. In a later analysis, co-occurring TCRs were grouped using DBSCAN, and TCRdist sequence similarity was added for clustering within HLA-allele-positive subsets. Repertoires with fewer than 30,000 or more than 120,000 public chains were left out of co-occurrence clustering, as were about 5 repertoires with anomalous nucleotide sharing. The immuneACCESS repertoire file appears here via TCRdb, limited to in-frame rearrangements. These files lack a portion of the clones; in checked studies, under half of the deficit traces to unresolved V genes, and the cause of the others is not known. That table furnishes V, J and clone size, whereas the DNA furnished D and trimming. The table for this sample lists more than 150,000 clones; roughly 78% of them were counted only once. About 0.64% of the sample is in the top ten clones.

In regard to this clone: This receptor's antigen is unknown. No clone much larger than this one lies a single base away; base qualities are absent.

The cohort comprised some 680 healthy bone marrow donors. All cohort members were sampled while nominally healthy, although unrecorded immune exposures were likely present. The donor was CMV seronegative and was included in the group of a few hundred seronegative cohort members. A peripheral blood sample was collected from each donor, and TCR beta sequencing was performed on peripheral blood mononuclear cells. The Qiagen DNeasy Blood Extraction Kit was used to extract genomic DNA from the blood cell samples. Sequenced: PBMCs. The V gene is TRBV5-5 and the J gene is TRBJ1-1, and perhaps TRBD1 as D gene, on 6 matching bases. This clonotype originated in a boy between 5 and 17 years old in good health and CMV-seronegative. The encoded CDR3 is CASSPRSRDIEAFF. The nucleotide sequence is TGTGCCAGCAGCCCGCGAAGCCGGGACATCGAAGCTTTCTTT.